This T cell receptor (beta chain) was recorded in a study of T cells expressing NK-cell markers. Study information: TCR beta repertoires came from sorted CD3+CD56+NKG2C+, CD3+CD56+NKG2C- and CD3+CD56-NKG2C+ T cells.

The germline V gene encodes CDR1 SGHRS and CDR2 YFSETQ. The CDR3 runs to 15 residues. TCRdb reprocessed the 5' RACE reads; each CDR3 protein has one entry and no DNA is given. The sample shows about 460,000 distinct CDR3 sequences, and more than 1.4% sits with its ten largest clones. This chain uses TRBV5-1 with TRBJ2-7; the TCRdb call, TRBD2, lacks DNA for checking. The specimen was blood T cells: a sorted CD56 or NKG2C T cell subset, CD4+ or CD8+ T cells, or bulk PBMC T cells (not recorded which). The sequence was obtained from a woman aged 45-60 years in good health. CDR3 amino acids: CASSMTSGLPYEQYF.